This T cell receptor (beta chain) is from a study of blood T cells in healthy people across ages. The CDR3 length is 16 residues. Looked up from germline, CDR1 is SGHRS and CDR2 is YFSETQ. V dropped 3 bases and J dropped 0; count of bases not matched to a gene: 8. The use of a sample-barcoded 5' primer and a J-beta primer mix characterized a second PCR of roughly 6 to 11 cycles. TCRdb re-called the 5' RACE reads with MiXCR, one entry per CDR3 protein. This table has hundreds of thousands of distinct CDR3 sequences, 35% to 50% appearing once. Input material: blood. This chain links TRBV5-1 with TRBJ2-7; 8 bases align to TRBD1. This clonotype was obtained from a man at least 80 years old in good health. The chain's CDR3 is CASSSRDRTSSYEQYF. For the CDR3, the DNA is TGCGCCAGCAGCTCCCGGGACAGGACGAGCTCCTACGAGCAGTACTTC.